Below, 28 T cell receptor beta chains from the same sample are listed, as sequenced in a study of glioma-infiltrating T cells. TCR alpha and beta CDR3 regions were amplified from RNA using iRepertoire nested multiplex PCR. TCRdb passed the multiplex PCR reads through MiXCR, listing each CDR3 protein once. The sample holds roughly 120,000 distinct CDR3 sequences, roughly 20% seen once. The material sequenced was glioma tissue, nonneoplastic brain tissue, or PBMCs (not recorded which). The receptors shown here come from a human donor with low-grade glioma or glioblastoma, undergoing nonglioma brain surgery, or in good health (not recorded which).

This clonotype showed up many times. The gene calls are TRBV4-3 and TRBJ2-1, with 10 bases aligning to TRBD2. The trim removed 4 bases at V and 7 bases at J, leaving 10 bases unmatched. The CDR3 runs to 16 residues. The germline V gene encodes CDR1 LGHNA and CDR2 YSLEER. The CDR3: CASSREAGGPWNEQFF. CDR3 nucleotide sequence: TGCGCCAGCAGCCGGGAAGCGGGAGGGCCTTGGAATGAGCAGTTCTTC.

The CDR3 DNA sequence: TGCAGCGTGACAGGGGCGGAGGATACGCAGTATTTT. Its translation is CSVTGAEDTQYF. This chain links TRBV29-1 with TRBJ2-3, with TRBD1 matching over 8 bases. The CDR3 loop spans 12 amino acids. Germline CDR1 SQVTM, CDR2 ANQGSEA. V gave up 6 bases and J gave up 6 bases; unmatched junction bases: 5.

This clonotype was observed a handful of times. The chain is built from TRBV6-1 and TRBJ2-7; maybe TRBD2 (5 bases). V lost 5 bases to trimming and J lost 0 bases, with 11 bases between them. The CDR3 spans 14 residues. CDR1 and CDR2 from the germline V gene are MNHNS and SASEGT. The CDR3 coding sequence is TGTGCCAGCAGTTCGGAGCGGATCTCCTACGAGCAGTACTTC. It translates to CASSSERISYEQYF.

The table lists this clonotype with many counts. The chain uses TRBV3-1 and TRBJ2-7; 8 bases map to TRBD2. CDR1 is LGHDT and CDR2 is YNNKEL in the germline V gene (reference sequence). The CDR3 consists of 14 residues. V gave up 2 bases and J gave up 5 bases; unmatched junction bases: 5. CDR3 sequence: CASSQPGLDHEQYF. CDR3 sequence (DNA): TGTGCCAGCAGCCAACCGGGACTAGACCACGAGCAGTACTTC.

The rearrangement uses TRBV7-2 and TRBJ1-1; no clear D. V lost 3 bases, J lost 13 bases, and 12 bases lay in between. The CDR3 extends over 11 amino acids. Germline V lookup: CDR1 SGHTA, CDR2 FQGNSA. CDR3 residues: CASSFDQKVFF. In nucleotides, the CDR3 is TGTGCCAGCAGCTTCGACCAAAAAGTTTTCTTT.

Notes on this clonotype: A much larger clone lies one base from this, so it may be a read error. The V and J genes are TRBV29-1 and TRBJ2-5; D might be TRBD2 (5 bases). The CDR3 is 16 amino acids. Germline loops: CDR1 SQVTM, CDR2 ANQGSEA. V was trimmed by 0 bases and J by 5 bases, leaving 19 bases between them. CDR3 region: CSVEDTMGAILETQYF. The CDR3 DNA reads TGCAGCGTTGAAGATACAATGGGAGCTATCTTGGAGACCCAGTACTTC.

This clonotype was seen more than once but under ten times. This sequence joins TRBV29-1 and TRBJ2-1; TRBD2 aligns across 14 bases. The CDR3 contains 12 residues. V shed 6 bases, J shed 8 bases, and the junction held 0 bases outside the gene matches. In germline, CDR1 is SQVTM, CDR2 ANQGSEA. The CDR3 region is CSVGLAGDEQFF. The CDR3 nucleotides are TGCAGCGTGGGACTAGCGGGAGATGAGCAGTTCTTC.

For this clonotype: At one boundary the junction diverges from the germline segment, which might be a read error. V gene TRBV29-1 combines with J gene TRBJ2-7; D not certain. The CDR3 loop spans 12 amino acids. CDR1 is SQVTM and CDR2 is ANQGSEA in the germline V gene. The CDR3 DNA reads TGCAGCGTTTCCTCCCCCTCCTACAAGCAGTACTTC. Residues: CSVSSPSYKQYF.

This clonotype was observed many times. The V gene is TRBV7-9, the J gene TRBJ1-2, with TRBD1 matching over 7 bases. This CDR3 spans 14 amino acids. From germline, CDR1 is SEHNR and CDR2 FQNEAQ (reference sequence). V lost 3 bases to trimming and J lost 1 base; unmatched junction nucleotides: 2. The CDR3 region is CASSFGQDNYGYTF. CDR3 coding DNA: TGTGCCAGCAGCTTTGGACAGGATAACTATGGCTACACCTTC.

Regarding this clonotype: A much larger clone differs from this one at a single base, so this may be a read error. The chain is built from TRBV3-1 and TRBJ2-1; D ambiguous. Germline CDR1 and CDR2: LGHDT and YNNKEL (reference sequence). The CDR3 has 16 residues. The CDR3 DNA is TGTGCCAGCAGCCAAGTTTTACTCCGCTCCTACAATGAGCAGATCTTC. This codes for CASSQVLLRSYNEQIF.

Many counts were recorded for this clonotype. CDR3 loop: CASSLGRQNIQYF. Here the CDR3 DNA reads TGCGCCAGCAGTCTTGGACGGCAGAACATTCAGTACTTC. The chain has TRBV5-1 and TRBJ2-4; D gene uncertain. V lost 5 bases, J lost 7 bases, and 13 bases lay in between. The CDR3 spans 13 residues. The germline V gene encodes CDR1 SGHRS and CDR2 YFSETQ. Together with reference TRBV5-1 and TRBJ2-4, the CDR3 gives the full variable domain: KAGVTQTPRYLIKTRGQQVTLSCSPISGHRSVSWYQQTPGQGLQFLFEYFSETQRNKGNFPGRFSGRQFSNSRSEMNVSTLELGDSALYLCASSLGRQNIQYFGAGTRLSVL.

The chain employs TRBV15 and TRBJ2-1, with 9 nucleotides matching TRBD2. From germline, CDR1 is LNHNV and CDR2 YYDKDF (reference sequence). The CDR3 is made up of 13 amino acids. Losses at the gene ends were 8 bases for V and 7 bases for J; bases not matched to a gene: 6. The DNA for the CDR3 is TGTGCCACCGGGACTAGCATTATAAATGAGCAGTTCTTC. It codes for CATGTSIINEQFF.

This clonotype has at least ten counts. The gene calls are TRBV7-2 and TRBJ1-1; a weak D match, TRBD1 (6 bases). V was clipped by 1 base and J by 4 bases, with 10 bases between them. The CDR3 spans 14 residues. Looked up from germline, CDR1 is SGHTA and CDR2 is FQGNSA. The CDR3 DNA reads TGTGCCAGCAGCTTAGTGGGGGCGGTCACTGAAGCTTTCTTT. Translating gives CASSLVGAVTEAFF.

At least ten counts were recorded for this clonotype. The V and J genes are TRBV6-1 and TRBJ2-3; TRBD1 aligns across 8 bases. Germline values: CDR1 MNHNS, CDR2 SASEGT. This CDR3 comprises 15 residues. The V and J ends lost 4 bases and 1 base, in that order; junction bases with no gene match: 4. The CDR3 region has the DNA TGTGCCAGCAGTGGACCGGGACAGGGCACAGATACGCAGTATTTT. Translating gives CASSGPGQGTDTQYF.

Only a few counts were recorded for this clonotype. Possible read error: a much larger clone is one base away. The CDR3 region has the DNA TGTGCCAGCAGCCATCCCGGGACGCCCACAGATACGCAGTATTTT. It yields the protein CASSHPGTPTDTQYF. This sequence joins TRBV7-9 and TRBJ2-3, with D possibly being TRBD1 or TRBD2 (5 bases each). Germline CDR1 is SEHNR and CDR2 is FQNEAQ (reference sequence). This CDR3 has 15 amino acids. Deletions cut 5 bases from V and 2 bases from J, with 14 bases between. The variable domain in full, completed from reference TRBV7-9 and TRBJ2-3, reads DTGVSQNPRHKITKRGQNVTFRCDPISEHNRLYWYRQTLGQGPEFLTYFQNEAQLEKSRLLSDRFSAERPKGSFSTLEIQRTEQGDSAMYLCASSHPGTPTDTQYFGPGTRLTVL.

This clonotype was recorded at least ten times. The chain recombines TRBV20-1 with TRBJ1-5; 7 bases map to TRBD1. The germline V gene has CDR1 DFQATT and CDR2 SNEGSKA (reference sequence). Trimming cost V 1 base and J 2 bases; bases outside gene matches: 2. The CDR3 is 14 amino acids. CDR3 sequence (DNA): TGCAGTGCTAGAGTCGGACAGGGCAATCAGCCCCAGCATTTT. This sequence encodes CSARVGQGNQPQHF.

This clonotype was recorded at least ten times. This chain joins TRBV6-1 and TRBJ1-2; 8 nucleotides align to TRBD1. Losses at the gene ends were 6 bases for V and 4 bases for J; bases not matched to a gene: 4. The CDR3 sequence is 13 residues long. CDR1 MNHNS and CDR2 SASEGT come from the germline V gene. The CDR3 region is CASSSGGGYGYTF. The CDR3 DNA follows: TGTGCCAGCAGCTCAGGGGGCGGCTATGGCTACACCTTC.

The CDR3 reads CASGTGGDTQYF. The CDR3 DNA reads TGTGCCAGCGGAACAGGGGGAGATACGCAGTATTTT. The gene calls are TRBV5-5 and TRBJ2-3; 8 bases map to TRBD1. Germline V CDR1 and CDR2: SGHKS, YYEKEE (reference sequence). The CDR3 contains 12 residues. Unmatched junction bases numbered 3, after V lost 7 bases and J lost 5 bases.

Many counts were recorded for this clonotype. This chain joins TRBV27 and TRBJ2-1; 13 nucleotides agree with TRBD2. Trimming took 5 bases from V and 2 from J; bases not matched to a gene: 0. Germline V gives CDR1 MNHEY, CDR2 SMNVEV (reference sequence). CDR3 length: 15 residues. This CDR3 reads CASSGTSGTYNEQFF. For the CDR3, the DNA is TGTGCCAGCAGTGGGACTAGCGGGACCTACAATGAGCAGTTCTTC.

This clonotype was counted at least ten times. V gene TRBV12-3 or TRBV12-4 combines with J gene TRBJ2-7; 10 bases line up with TRBD1. The length of the CDR3 is 15 residues. After removal of 5 bases from V and 3 bases from J, the junction contained 7 bases not matched to a gene. CDR3 region: CASSATTGGNYEQYF. CDR3 nucleotides: TGTGCCAGCAGTGCCACGACAGGGGGCAACTACGAGCAGTACTTC.

There are many counts of this clonotype. The chain links TRBV29-1 to TRBJ2-5; D assignment may be TRBD1 or TRBD2 (5 bases each). CDR1 SQVTM and CDR2 ANQGSEA come from the germline V gene. The CDR3 loop spans 13 amino acids. V shed 6 bases and J shed 2 bases, with 13 bases lying between them. CDR3 amino acids: CSVGRSVQETQYF. CDR3 sequence (DNA): TGCAGCGTGGGACGGTCAGTTCAAGAGACCCAGTACTTC.

V is TRBV29-1 and J is TRBJ1-1; D is possibly TRBD1 (6 bases). This CDR3 spans 14 amino acids. Per the germline V gene, CDR1 is SQVTM and CDR2 is ANQGSEA. V gave up 4 bases and J gave up 2 bases, with 14 bases separating them. The CDR3 reads CSVGVTGKNTEAFF. The CDR3 DNA sequence: TGCAGCGTTGGGGTAACAGGGAAAAACACTGAAGCTTTCTTT.

At least ten counts were recorded for this clonotype. The chain recombines TRBV7-2 with TRBJ2-3, with unresolved D. The CDR3 is made up of 15 amino acids. From germline, CDR1 is SGHTA and CDR2 FQGNSA. Trimming took 1 base from V and 2 from J, leaving 10 bases between them. In DNA form, the CDR3 reads TGTGCCAGCAGCTTAGGGGTGGCAGCCACAGATACGCAGTATTTT. Protein sequence: CASSLGVAATDTQYF.

At least ten counts were recorded for this clonotype. The genes are TRBV27 and TRBJ2-5, with D perhaps TRBD2 (7 bases). CDR3 length equals 14 residues. CDR1 MNHEY and CDR2 SMNVEV come from the germline V gene (reference sequence). The V gene lost 4 bases and the J gene lost 2 bases, with 11 bases spanning the gap. The CDR3 is CASSSAGTQETQYF. CDR3 nucleotide sequence: TGTGCCAGCAGTTCAGCGGGGACACAAGAGACCCAGTACTTC.

As regards this clonotype: This clone may be a read error of a much larger clone one base away. The CDR3 sequence is CASSEGGLAGGSEQYF. Here the CDR3 DNA reads TGCGCCAGCAGCGAAGGAGGACTAGCGGGAGGCTCCGAGCAGTACTTC. The rearrangement joins TRBV4-3 to TRBJ2-7, with 14 nucleotides matching TRBD2. The CDR3 runs to 16 residues. Germline trimming cut 5 bases from V and 6 bases from J; bases unmatched to any gene: 9. Germline V gene data show CDR1 as LGHNA and CDR2 as YSLEER.

This clonotype came up a few times. The rearrangement links TRBV4-2 to TRBJ2-7; 7 positions match TRBD1. Germline V gene data show CDR1 as LGHNA and CDR2 as YNFKEQ. This CDR3 has 15 residues. J lost 3 bases, V lost 3 bases, and 8 bases had no gene match. This CDR3 reads CASSQAAGTVYEQYF. The DNA for the CDR3 is TGTGCCAGCAGCCAGGCGGCCGGGACAGTCTACGAGCAGTACTTC.

The CDR3, as DNA: TGCAGCGTTGCCCACGGGGCCACTGAAGCTTTCTTT. This translates into CSVAHGATEAFF. V gene TRBV29-1 combines with J gene TRBJ1-1; possible D gene TRBD1, 5 bases. The CDR3 spans 12 residues. The V and J ends lost 4 bases and 4 bases respectively, with 10 bases between them. CDR1 and CDR2 (germline): SQVTM, ANQGSEA.

This clonotype occurred many times. The V gene is TRBV4-3, the J gene TRBJ1-3; D is unresolved. Germline CDR1 is LGHNA and CDR2 is YSLEER. V lost 2 bases to trimming and J lost 0 bases, with 8 bases between them. The CDR3 consists of 15 residues. CDR3 residues: CASSQSGVSGNTIYF. CDR3 coding DNA: TGCGCCAGCAGCCAATCAGGCGTCTCTGGAAACACCATATATTTT.